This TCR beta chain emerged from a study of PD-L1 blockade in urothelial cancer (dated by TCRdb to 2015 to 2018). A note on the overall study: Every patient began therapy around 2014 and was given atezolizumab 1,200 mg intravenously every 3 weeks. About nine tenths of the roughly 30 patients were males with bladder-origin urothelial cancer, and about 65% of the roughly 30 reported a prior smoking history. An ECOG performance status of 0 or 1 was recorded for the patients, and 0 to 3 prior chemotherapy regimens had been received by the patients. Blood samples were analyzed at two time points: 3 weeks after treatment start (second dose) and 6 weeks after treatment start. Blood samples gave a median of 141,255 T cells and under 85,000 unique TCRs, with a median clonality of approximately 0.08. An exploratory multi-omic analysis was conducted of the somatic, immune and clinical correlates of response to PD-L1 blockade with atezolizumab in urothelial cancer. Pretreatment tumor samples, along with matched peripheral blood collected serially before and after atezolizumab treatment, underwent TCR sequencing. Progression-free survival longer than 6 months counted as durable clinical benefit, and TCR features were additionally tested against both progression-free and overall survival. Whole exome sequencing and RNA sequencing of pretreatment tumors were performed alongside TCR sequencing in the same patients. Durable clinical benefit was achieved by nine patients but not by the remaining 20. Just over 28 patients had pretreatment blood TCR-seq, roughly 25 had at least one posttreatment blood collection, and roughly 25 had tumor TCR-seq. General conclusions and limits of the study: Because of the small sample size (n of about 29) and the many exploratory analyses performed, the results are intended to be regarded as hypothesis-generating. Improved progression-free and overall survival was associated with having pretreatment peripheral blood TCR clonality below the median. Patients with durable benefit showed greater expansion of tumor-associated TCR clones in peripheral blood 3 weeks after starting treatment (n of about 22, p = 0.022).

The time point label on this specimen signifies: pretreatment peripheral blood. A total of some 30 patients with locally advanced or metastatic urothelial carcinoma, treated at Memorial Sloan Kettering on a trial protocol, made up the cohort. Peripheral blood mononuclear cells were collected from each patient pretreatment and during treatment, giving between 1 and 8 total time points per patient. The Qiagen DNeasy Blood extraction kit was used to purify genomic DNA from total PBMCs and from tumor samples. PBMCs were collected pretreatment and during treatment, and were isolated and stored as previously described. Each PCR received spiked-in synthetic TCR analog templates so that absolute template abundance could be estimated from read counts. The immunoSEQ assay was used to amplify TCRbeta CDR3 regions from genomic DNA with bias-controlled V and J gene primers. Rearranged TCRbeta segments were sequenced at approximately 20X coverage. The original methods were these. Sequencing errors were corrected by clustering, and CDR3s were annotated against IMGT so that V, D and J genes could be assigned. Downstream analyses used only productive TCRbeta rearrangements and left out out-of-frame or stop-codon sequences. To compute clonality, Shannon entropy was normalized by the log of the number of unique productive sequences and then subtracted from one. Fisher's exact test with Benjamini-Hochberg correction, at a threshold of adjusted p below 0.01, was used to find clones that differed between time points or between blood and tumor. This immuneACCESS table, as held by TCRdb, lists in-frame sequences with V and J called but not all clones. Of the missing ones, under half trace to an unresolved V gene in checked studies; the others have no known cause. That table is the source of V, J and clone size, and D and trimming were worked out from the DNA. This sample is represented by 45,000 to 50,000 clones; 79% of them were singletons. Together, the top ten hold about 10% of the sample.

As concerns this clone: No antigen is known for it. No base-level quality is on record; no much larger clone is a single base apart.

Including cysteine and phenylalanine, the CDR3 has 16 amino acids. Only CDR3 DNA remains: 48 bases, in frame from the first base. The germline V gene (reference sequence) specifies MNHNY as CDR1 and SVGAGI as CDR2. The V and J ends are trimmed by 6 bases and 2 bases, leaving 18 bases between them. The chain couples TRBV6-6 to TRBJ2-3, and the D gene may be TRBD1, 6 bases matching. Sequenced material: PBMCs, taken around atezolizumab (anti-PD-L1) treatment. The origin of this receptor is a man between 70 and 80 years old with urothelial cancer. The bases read TGTGCCAGCAGACCCCGCCAGGGGATTCACACAGATACGCAGTATTTT. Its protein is CASRPRQGIHTDTQYF.